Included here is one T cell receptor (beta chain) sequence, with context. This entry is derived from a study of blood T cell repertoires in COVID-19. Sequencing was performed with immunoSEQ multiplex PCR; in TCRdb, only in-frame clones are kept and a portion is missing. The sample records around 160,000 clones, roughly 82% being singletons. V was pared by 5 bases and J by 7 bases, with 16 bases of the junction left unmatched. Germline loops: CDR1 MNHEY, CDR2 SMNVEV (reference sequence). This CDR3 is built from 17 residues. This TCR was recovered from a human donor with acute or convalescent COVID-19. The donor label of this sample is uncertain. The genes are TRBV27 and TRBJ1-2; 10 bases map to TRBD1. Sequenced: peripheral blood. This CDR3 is CASSAWTGGVRSAGYTF. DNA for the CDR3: TGTGCCAGCAGTGCCTGGACAGGGGGAGTGAGGTCGGCTGGCTACACCTTC.